This TCR beta chain was identified during a study of T cells in Graves' hyperthyroidism and ophthalmopathy. Study conclusions and caveats: The model forecast ophthalmopathy, anticipating it by a median about 6.5 months before onset.

RNA transcripts were the template for amplifying TCR beta CDR3 regions. The HTBI set primed first-round TCR CDR3 RT-PCR. TCRdb used MiXCR to reprocess the multiplex PCR reads, holding one entry per CDR3 protein. The table includes around 400,000 distinct CDR3 sequences, approximately 25% detected once. Diagnosis relied on clinical symptoms, serum thyroxine and TRAb, thyroid ultrasound and orbital computed tomography. V shed 4 bases and J shed 7 bases, with 8 bases lying between them. Looked up from germline, CDR1 is LGHDT and CDR2 is YNNKEL (reference sequence). This CDR3 has 12 amino acids. This clonotype was detected ten times or more. Antigen unknown.

This TCR was sampled from a man aged 45-60 years with Graves' hyperthyroidism. Sequencing was performed on blood. V and J are TRBV3-1 and TRBJ2-4, with D perhaps TRBD2 (5 bases). DNA for the CDR3: TGTGCCAGCAGCCTCCGGGGTAACATTCAGTACTTC. Amino acid sequence: CASSLRGNIQYF.